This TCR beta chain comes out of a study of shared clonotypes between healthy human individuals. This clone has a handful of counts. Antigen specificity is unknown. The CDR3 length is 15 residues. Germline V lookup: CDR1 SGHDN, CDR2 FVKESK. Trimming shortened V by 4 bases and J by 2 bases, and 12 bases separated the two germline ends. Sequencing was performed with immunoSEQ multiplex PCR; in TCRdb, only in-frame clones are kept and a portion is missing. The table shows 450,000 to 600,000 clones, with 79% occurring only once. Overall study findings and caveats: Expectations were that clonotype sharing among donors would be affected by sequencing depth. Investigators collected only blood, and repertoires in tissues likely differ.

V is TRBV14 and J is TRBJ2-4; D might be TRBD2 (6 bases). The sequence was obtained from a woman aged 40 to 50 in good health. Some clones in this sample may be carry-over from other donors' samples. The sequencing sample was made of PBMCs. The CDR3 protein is CASSLGGGSKNIQYF. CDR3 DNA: TGTGCCAGCAGCCTTGGTGGGGGGTCCAAAAACATTCAGTACTTC.